These 4 T cell receptor beta chains came from one sample sequenced in a study of cytomegalovirus exposure and HLA in healthy donors. A multiplex PCR was run with 60 Vbeta primers and 13 Jbeta primers. Assay used: immunoSEQ multiplex PCR; TCRdb lists only in-frame clones, some missing. Among 75,000 to 80,000 clones listed, around four fifths were seen once. Specimen: PBMCs. The source is a woman between 40 and 50 years old in good health and CMV-seropositive.

This chain connects TRBV5-6 to TRBJ1-6, with 11 bases aligning to TRBD1. In germline, CDR1 is SGHDT, CDR2 YYEEEE. J lost 10 bases, V lost 4 bases, and 7 bases had no gene match. This CDR3 comprises 15 residues. In DNA form, the CDR3 reads TGTGCCAGCAGCCTCCGGACAGGGGGCAGGTCACCCCTCCACTTT. The encoded protein is CASSLRTGGRSPLHF.

The chain links TRBV29-1 to TRBJ2-7; no definite D call. The germline V gene encodes CDR1 SQVTM and CDR2 ANQGSEA. V lost 4 bases, J lost 5 bases, and 15 bases lay in between. This CDR3 has 13 residues. CDR3 region: CSVGALTPDEQYF. The CDR3 coding sequence is TGCAGCGTTGGGGCGCTGACCCCCGACGAGCAGTACTTC.

The chain links TRBV7-2 to TRBJ1-3; TRBD1 might be the D (5 bases). The CDR3 length is 14 residues. Germline assignment: CDR1 SGHTA and CDR2 FQGNSA. V lost 5 bases and J lost 6, with 14 bases in between. The chain's CDR3 is CASSRGGGENTIYF. The CDR3 nucleotides are TGTGCCAGCAGCCGTGGGGGAGGGGAAAACACCATATATTTT.

The chain couples TRBV28 to TRBJ1-5; 7 nucleotides match TRBD1. Germline values: CDR1 MDHEN, CDR2 SYDVKM. The CDR3 is 15 residues long. J was trimmed by 4 bases and V by 3 bases; bases with no gene match: 6. This CDR3 is CASSLPGGSNQPQHF. The DNA for the CDR3 is TGTGCCAGCAGTTTGCCAGGGGGATCTAATCAGCCCCAGCATTTT.